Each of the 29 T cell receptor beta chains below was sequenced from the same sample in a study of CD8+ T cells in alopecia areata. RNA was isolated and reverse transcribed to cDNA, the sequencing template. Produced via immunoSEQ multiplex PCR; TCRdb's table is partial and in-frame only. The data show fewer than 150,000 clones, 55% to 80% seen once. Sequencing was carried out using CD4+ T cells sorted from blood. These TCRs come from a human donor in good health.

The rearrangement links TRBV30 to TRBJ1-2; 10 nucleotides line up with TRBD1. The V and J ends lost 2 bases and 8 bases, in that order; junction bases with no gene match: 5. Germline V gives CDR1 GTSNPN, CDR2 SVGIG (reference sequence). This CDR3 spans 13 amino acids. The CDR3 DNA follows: TGTGCCTGGAGTCCTGACAGGGGGCACGGCTACACCTTC. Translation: CAWSPDRGHGYTF. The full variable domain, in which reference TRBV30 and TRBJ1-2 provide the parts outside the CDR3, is SQTIHQWPATLVQPVGSPLSLECTVEGTSNPNLYWYRQAAGRGLQLLFYSVGIGQISSEVPQNLSASRPQDRQFILSSKKLLLSDSGFYLCAWSPDRGHGYTFGSGTRLTVV.

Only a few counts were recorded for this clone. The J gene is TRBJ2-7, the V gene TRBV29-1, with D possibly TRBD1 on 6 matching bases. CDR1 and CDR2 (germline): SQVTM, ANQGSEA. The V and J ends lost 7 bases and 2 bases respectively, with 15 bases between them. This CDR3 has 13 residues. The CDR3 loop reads CSASGTTTYEQYF. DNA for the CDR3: TGCAGCGCATCCGGGACAACTACCTACGAGCAGTACTTC.

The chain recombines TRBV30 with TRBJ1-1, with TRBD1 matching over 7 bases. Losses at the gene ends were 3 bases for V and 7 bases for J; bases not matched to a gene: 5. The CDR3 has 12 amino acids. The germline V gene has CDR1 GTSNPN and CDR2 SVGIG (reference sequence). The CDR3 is CAWSLQGIEAFF. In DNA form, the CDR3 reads TGTGCCTGGAGCCTACAGGGGATTGAAGCTTTCTTT.

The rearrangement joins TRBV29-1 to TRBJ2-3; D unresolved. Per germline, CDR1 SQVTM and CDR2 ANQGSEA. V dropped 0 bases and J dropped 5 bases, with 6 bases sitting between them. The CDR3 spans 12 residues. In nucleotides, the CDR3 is TGCAGCGTTGAAGATCTTAGAGATACGCAGTATTTT. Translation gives CSVEDLRDTQYF.

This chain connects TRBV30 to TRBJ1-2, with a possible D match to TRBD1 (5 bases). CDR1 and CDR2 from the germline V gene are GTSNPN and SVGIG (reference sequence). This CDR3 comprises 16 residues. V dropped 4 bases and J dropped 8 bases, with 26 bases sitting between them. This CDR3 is CAWTARGRGGVYGYTF. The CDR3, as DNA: TGTGCCTGGACCGCCCGCGGCCGTGGGGGGGTCTACGGCTACACCTTC.

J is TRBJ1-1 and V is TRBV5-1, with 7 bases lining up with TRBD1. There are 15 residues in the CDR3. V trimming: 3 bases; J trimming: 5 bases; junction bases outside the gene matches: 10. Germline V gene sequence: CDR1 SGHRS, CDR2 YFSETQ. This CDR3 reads CASSSSGIQGTEAFF. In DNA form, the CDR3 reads TGCGCCAGCAGCTCTTCGGGGATACAGGGGACTGAAGCTTTCTTT.

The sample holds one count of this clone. CDR3 loop: CASSSDRVNEKLFF. CDR3 nucleotide sequence: TGTGCCAGCAGCTCCGACAGGGTTAATGAAAAACTGTTTTTT. The V gene is TRBV7-2, the J gene TRBJ1-4; 7 bases line up with TRBD1. Germline V gene data show CDR1 as SGHTA and CDR2 as FQGNSA. V shed 4 bases and J 4 bases; nucleotides not matched to a gene: 3. The CDR3 loop spans 14 amino acids.

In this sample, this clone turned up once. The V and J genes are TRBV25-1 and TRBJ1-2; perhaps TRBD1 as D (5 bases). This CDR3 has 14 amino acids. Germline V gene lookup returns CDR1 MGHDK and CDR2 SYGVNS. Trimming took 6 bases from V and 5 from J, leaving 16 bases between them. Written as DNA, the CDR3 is TGTGCCAGCAGAGAACCGGGACGGGGATATGGCTACACCTTC. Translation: CASREPGRGYGYTF.

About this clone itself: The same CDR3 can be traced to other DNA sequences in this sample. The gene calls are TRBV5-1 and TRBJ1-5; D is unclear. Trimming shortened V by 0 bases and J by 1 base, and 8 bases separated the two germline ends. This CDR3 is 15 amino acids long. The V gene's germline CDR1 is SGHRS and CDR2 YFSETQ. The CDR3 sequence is CASSLEGGSNQPQHF. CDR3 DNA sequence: TGCGCCAGCAGCTTGGAGGGTGGGAGCAATCAGCCCCAGCATTTT.

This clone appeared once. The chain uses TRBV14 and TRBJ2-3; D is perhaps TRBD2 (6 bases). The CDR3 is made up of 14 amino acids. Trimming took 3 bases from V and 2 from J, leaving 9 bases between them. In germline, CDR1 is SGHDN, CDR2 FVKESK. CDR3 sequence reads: CASSQGLHTDTQYF. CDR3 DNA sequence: TGTGCCAGCAGCCAGGGACTCCACACAGATACGCAGTATTTT.

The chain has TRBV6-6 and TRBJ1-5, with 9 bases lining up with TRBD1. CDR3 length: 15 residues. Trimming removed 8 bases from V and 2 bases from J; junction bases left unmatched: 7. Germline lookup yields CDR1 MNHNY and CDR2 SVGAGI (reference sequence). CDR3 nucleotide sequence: TGTGCCAGCGCCCCCCGGACAGGGGGCAATCAGCCCCAGCATTTT. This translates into CASAPRTGGNQPQHF.

The CDR3 nucleotides read TGTGCCTGGAGACGGGACATTTACAATGAGCAGTTCTTC. This encodes CAWRRDIYNEQFF. The chain uses TRBV30 and TRBJ2-1; tentatively, D is TRBD1 (6 bases). CDR1 is GTSNPN and CDR2 is SVGIG in the germline V gene (reference sequence). Trimming pared 3 bases from V and 4 bases from J, leaving 10 bases between. The CDR3 spans 13 residues. The entire variable domain, with the rest obtained from reference TRBV30 and TRBJ2-1, is as follows: SQTIHQWPATLVQPVGSPLSLECTVEGTSNPNLYWYRQAAGRGLQLLFYSVGIGQISSEVPQNLSASRPQDRQFILSSKKLLLSDSGFYLCAWRRDIYNEQFFGPGTRLTVL.

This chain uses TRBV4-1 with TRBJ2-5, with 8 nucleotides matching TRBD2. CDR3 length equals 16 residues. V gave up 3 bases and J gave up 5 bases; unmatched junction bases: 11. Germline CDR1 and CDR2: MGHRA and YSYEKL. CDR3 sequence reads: CASSQGGRSGAETQYF. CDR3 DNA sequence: TGCGCCAGCAGCCAGGGGGGGCGTAGCGGGGCCGAGACCCAGTACTTC.

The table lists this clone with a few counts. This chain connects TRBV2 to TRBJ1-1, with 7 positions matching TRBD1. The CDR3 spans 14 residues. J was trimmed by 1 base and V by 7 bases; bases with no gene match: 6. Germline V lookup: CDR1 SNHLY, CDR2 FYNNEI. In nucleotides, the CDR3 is TGTGCCAGCACCAGCAGGGGGACGAACACTGAAGCTTTCTTT. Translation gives CASTSRGTNTEAFF. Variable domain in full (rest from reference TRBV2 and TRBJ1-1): EPEVTQTPSHQVTQMGQEVILRCVPISNHLYFYWYRQILGQKVEFLVSFYNNEISEKSEIFDDQFSVERPDGSNFTLKIRSTKLEDSAMYFCASTSRGTNTEAFFGQGTRLTVV.

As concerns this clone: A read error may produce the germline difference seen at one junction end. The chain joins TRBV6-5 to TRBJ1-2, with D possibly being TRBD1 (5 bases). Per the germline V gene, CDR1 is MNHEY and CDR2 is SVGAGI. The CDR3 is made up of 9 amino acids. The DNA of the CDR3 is TGTGCCAGATGGGGGACGATCCTCTTC. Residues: CARWGTILF.

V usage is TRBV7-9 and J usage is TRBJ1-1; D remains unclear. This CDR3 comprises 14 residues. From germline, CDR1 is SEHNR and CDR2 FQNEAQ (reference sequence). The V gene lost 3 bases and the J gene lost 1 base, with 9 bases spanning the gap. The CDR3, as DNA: TGTGCCAGCAGCTTCCCGGCAGGGAACACTGAAGCTTTCTTT. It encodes CASSFPAGNTEAFF.

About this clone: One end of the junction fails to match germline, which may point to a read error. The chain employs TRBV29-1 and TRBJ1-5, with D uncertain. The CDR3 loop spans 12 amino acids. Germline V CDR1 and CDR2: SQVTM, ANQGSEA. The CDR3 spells CSVQDGNQPQHF. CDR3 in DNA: TGCAGCGTTCAAGACGGGAATCAGCCCCAGCATTTT. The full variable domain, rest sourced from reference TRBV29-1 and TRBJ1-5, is SAVISQKPSRDICQRGTSLTIQCQVDSQVTMMFWYRQQPGQSLTLIATANQGSEATYESGFVIDKFPISRPNLTFSTLTVSNMSPEDSSIYLCSVQDGNQPQHFGDGTRLSIL.

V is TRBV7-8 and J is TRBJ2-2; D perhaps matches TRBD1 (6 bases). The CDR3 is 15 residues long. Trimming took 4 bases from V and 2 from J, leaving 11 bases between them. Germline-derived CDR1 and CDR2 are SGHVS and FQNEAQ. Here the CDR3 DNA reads TGTGCCAGCAGCTCCGTTGGGACAAACACCGGGGAGCTGTTTTTT. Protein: CASSSVGTNTGELFF. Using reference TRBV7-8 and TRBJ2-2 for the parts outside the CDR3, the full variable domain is GAGVSQSPRYKVAKRGQDVALRCDPISGHVSLFWYQQALGQGPEFLTYFQNEAQLDKSGLPSDRFFAERPEGSVSTLKIQRTQQEDSAVYLCASSSVGTNTGELFFGEGSRLTVL.

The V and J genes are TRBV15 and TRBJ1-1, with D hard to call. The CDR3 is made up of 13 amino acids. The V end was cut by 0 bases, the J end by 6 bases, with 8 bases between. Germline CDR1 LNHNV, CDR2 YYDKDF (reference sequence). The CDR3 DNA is TGTGCCACCAGCAGAGAACGAATCGCTGAAGCTTTCTTT. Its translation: CATSRERIAEAFF. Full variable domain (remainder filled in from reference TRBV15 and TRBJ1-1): DAMVIQNPRYQVTQFGKPVTLSCSQTLNHNVMYWYQQKSSQAPKLLFHYYDKDFNNEADTPDNFQSRRPNTSFCFLDIRSPGLGDTAMYLCATSRERIAEAFFGQGTRLTVV.

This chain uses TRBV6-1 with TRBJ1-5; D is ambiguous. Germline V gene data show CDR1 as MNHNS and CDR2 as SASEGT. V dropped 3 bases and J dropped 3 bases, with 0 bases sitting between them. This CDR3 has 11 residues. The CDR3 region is CASSDNQPQHF. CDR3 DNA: TGTGCCAGCAGTGACAATCAGCCCCAGCATTTT.

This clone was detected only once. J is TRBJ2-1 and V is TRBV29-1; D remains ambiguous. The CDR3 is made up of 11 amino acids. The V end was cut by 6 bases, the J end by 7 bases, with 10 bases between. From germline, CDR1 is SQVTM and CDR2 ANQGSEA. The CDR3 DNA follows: TGCAGCGTAGAGCCCGGGAATGAGCAGTTCTTC. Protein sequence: CSVEPGNEQFF.

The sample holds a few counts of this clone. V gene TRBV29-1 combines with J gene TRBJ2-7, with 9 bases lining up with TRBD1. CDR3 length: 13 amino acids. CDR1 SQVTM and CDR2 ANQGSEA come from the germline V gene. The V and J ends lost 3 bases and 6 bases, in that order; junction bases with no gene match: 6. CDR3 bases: TGCAGCGTTGAGGGGACAGGGTTGGGCGAGCAGTACTTC. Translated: CSVEGTGLGEQYF.

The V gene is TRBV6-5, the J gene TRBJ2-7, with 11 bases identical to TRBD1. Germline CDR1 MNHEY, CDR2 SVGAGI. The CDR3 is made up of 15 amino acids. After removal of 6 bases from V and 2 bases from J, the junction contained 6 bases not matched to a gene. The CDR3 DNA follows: TGTGCCAGCAGCGGGACAGGGGGTCCCCCCTACGAGCAGTACTTC. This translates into CASSGTGGPPYEQYF.

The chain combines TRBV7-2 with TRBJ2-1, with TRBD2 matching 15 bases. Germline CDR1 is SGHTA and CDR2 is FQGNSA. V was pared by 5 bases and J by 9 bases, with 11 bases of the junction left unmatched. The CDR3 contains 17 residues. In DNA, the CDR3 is TGTGCCAGCAGCAAATCTCGGACTAGCGGGGGGGCCGGTGAGCAGTTCTTC. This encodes CASSKSRTSGGAGEQFF.

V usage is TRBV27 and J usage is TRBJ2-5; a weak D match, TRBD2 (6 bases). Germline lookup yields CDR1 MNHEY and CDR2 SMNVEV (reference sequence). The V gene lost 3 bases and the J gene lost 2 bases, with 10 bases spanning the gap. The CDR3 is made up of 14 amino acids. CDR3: CASSFSRGQETQYF. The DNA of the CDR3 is TGTGCCAGCAGTTTCTCGCGGGGTCAAGAGACCCAGTACTTC.

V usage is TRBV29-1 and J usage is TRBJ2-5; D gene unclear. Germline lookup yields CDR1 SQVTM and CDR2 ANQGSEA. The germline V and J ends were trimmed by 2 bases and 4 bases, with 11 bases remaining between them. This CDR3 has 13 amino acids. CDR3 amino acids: CSVERQPPETQYF. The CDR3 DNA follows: TGCAGCGTTGAACGGCAACCCCCAGAGACCCAGTACTTC.

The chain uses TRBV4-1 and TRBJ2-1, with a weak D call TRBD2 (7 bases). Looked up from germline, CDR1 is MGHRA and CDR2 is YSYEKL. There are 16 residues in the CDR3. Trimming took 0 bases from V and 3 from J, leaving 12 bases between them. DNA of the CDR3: TGCGCCAGCAGCCAAGATGAGGGGGGGGGCTACAATGAGCAGTTCTTC. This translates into CASSQDEGGGYNEQFF.

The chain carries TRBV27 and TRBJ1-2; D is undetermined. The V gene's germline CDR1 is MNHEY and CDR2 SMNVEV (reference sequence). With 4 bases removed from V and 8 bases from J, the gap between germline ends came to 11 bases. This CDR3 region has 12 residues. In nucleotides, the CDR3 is TGTGCCAGCAGTTCCCCGCATGGGGGCTACACCTTC. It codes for CASSSPHGGYTF.

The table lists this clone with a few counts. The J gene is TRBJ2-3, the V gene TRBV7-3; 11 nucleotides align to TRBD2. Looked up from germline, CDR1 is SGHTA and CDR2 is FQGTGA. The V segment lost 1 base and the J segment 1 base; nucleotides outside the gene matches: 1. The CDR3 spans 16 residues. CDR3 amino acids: CASSLKLAGGTDTQYF. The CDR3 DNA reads TGTGCCAGCAGCTTAAAACTAGCGGGGGGCACAGATACGCAGTATTTT.